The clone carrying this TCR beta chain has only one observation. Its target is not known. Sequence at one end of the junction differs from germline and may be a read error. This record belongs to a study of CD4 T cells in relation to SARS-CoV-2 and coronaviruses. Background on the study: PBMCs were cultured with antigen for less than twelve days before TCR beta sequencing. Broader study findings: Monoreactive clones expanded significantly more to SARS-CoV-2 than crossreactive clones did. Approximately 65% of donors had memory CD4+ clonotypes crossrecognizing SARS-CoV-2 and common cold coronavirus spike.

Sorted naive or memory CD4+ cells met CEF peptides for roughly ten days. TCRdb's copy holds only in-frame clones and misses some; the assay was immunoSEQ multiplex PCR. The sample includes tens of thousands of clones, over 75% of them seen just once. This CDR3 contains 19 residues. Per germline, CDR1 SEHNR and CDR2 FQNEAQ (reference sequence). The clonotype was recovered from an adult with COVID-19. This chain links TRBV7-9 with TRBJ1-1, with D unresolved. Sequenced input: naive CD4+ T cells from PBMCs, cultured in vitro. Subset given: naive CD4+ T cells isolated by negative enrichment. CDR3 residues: CASSSTQTSDTRRGTKAFF. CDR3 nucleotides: TGTGCCAGCAGCTCCACCCAGACTTCCGACACCCGCCGAGGCACTAAAGCTTTCTTT.